The 20 T cell receptor beta chains given below trace back to one sample, sequenced in a study of identical twins. A single record per CDR3 protein comes from TCRdb applying MiXCR to the 5' RACE reads. The data show a few hundred thousand distinct CDR3 sequences, roughly 15% seen once. The same specimen was also included in a second study, on yellow fever vaccine responses in identical twins.

The sample consisted of CD4+ T cells sorted from blood. The receptors here all came from a woman between 18 and 30 years old in good health.

V gene TRBV12-3 or TRBV12-4 combines with J gene TRBJ2-1; 11 bases line up with TRBD2. J lost 4 bases, V lost 5 bases, and 7 bases had no gene match. The CDR3 is 16 amino acids. CDR3: CASSPTSGGSYNEQFF. The CDR3 nucleotides are TGTGCCAGCAGTCCAACTAGCGGGGGCTCTTACAATGAGCAGTTCTTC.

The V and J genes are TRBV5-1 and TRBJ2-5; unclear D gene. This CDR3 has 14 residues. Looked up from germline, CDR1 is SGHRS and CDR2 is YFSETQ. Trimming removed 0 bases at V and 1 base at J, with 7 bases between. The CDR3 loop is CASSLVSGQETQYF. CDR3 DNA sequence: TGCGCCAGCAGCTTGGTCTCAGGCCAAGAGACCCAGTACTTC. The full variable domain, completed using reference TRBV5-1 and TRBJ2-5, is KAGVTQTPRYLIKTRGQQVTLSCSPISGHRSVSWYQQTPGQGLQFLFEYFSETQRNKGNFPGRFSGRQFSNSRSEMNVSTLELGDSALYLCASSLVSGQETQYFGPGTRLLVL.

This clonotype was detected only a few times. V usage is TRBV7-9 and J usage is TRBJ2-7; D unclear. Germline CDR1 reads SEHNR; CDR2 reads FQNEAQ (reference sequence). V was pared by 3 bases and J by 4 bases, with 10 bases between. The CDR3 covers 13 residues. The DNA of the CDR3 is TGTGCCAGCAGCTTGGACGGGCTTTACGAGCAGTACGTC. This encodes CASSLDGLYEQYV.

In this sample, this clonotype turned up a few times. Here the CDR3 reads CASSWDRGAAEAFF. Written as DNA, the CDR3 is TGCGCCAGCAGCTGGGACAGGGGTGCGGCTGAAGCTTTCTTT. This chain uses TRBV5-1 with TRBJ1-1; 10 bases agree with TRBD1. The CDR3 runs 14 residues. V lost 3 bases to trimming and J lost 6 bases; unmatched junction nucleotides: 5. Germline CDR1 is SGHRS and CDR2 is YFSETQ.

Only one count was recorded for this clonotype. The chain is built from TRBV7-9 and TRBJ2-2; D is ambiguous. V lost 11 bases to trimming and J lost 0 bases, with 19 bases between them. The germline V gene has CDR1 SEHNR and CDR2 FQNEAQ (reference sequence). CDR3 length: 16 residues. CDR3 in amino acids: CAVAQNVLPNTGELFF. CDR3 bases: TGTGCCGTGGCGCAGAACGTTCTCCCGAACACCGGGGAGCTGTTTTTT. Filled out from reference TRBV7-9 and TRBJ2-2, the complete variable domain reads DTGVSQNPRHKITKRGQNVTFRCDPISEHNRLYWYRQTLGQGPEFLTYFQNEAQLEKSRLLSDRFSAERPKGSFSTLEIQRTEQGDSAMYLCAVAQNVLPNTGELFFGEGSRLTVL.

This clonotype was counted only a few times. The chain uses TRBV24-1 and TRBJ1-1; D not resolved. The germline gives CDR1 KGHDR, CDR2 SFDVKD. V was pared by 7 bases and J by 3 bases, with 8 bases between. The CDR3 runs to 12 residues. The CDR3 DNA reads TGTGCCACCAGAGCTAGGGACACTGAAGCTTTCTTT. It yields the protein CATRARDTEAFF.

In its sample, this clonotype was seen a few times. This chain links TRBV7-9 with TRBJ2-3; D call uncertain. V dropped 0 bases and J dropped 6 bases, with 13 bases sitting between them. CDR3 length equals 15 residues. In germline, CDR1 is SEHNR, CDR2 FQNEAQ (reference sequence). The CDR3 loop reads CASSLAGSLGDTQYF. In DNA form, the CDR3 reads TGTGCCAGCAGCTTAGCAGGAAGTCTCGGGGATACGCAGTATTTT.

V is TRBV27 and J is TRBJ2-2; maybe TRBD2 (5 bases). With 4 bases removed from V and 4 bases from J, the gap between germline ends came to 16 bases. There are 16 residues in the CDR3. The V gene's germline CDR1 is MNHEY and CDR2 SMNVEV (reference sequence). CDR3 in amino acids: CASSYLPSQRTGELFF. The CDR3 DNA is TGTGCCAGCAGTTATCTGCCTAGCCAGCGCACCGGGGAGCTGTTTTTT.

This clonotype was detected a few times. V and J are TRBV12-3 or TRBV12-4 and TRBJ1-4; 7 bases map to TRBD1. Trimming took 5 bases from V and 6 from J; bases not matched to a gene: 9. The CDR3 runs to 15 residues. In nucleotides, the CDR3 is TGTGCCAGCAGTCGAGGACAGGCGACGCATGAAAAACTGTTTTTT. Protein product: CASSRGQATHEKLFF.

V and J are TRBV7-6 and TRBJ2-1; D is uncertain. Germline CDR1 SGHVS, CDR2 FNYEAQ. Trimming removed 2 bases from V and 0 bases from J, with 20 bases in between. The CDR3 runs 19 residues. CDR3 sequence: CASSLNLRSSLSSYNEQFF. CDR3 nucleotides: TGTGCCAGCAGCTTAAATTTGCGTTCTTCGTTAAGCTCCTACAATGAGCAGTTCTTC. The whole variable domain, filled in from reference TRBV7-6 and TRBJ2-1, reads GAGVSQSPRYKVTKRGQDVALRCDPISGHVSLYWYRQALGQGPEFLTYFNYEAQQDKSGLPNDRFSAERPEGSISTLTIQRTEQRDSAMYRCASSLNLRSSLSSYNEQFFGPGTRLTVL.

This clonotype showed up just a few times. This chain uses TRBV12-3 or TRBV12-4 with TRBJ2-5; D tentatively fits TRBD1 or TRBD2 (6 bases each). Trimming took 6 bases from V and 6 from J, leaving 17 bases between them. The CDR3 consists of 14 residues. The CDR3 nucleotides are TGTGCCAGCAGCTATGAGGGGGGCGGTAAGACCCAGTACTTC. Translation: CASSYEGGGKTQYF.

This clonotype was detected only a few times. V gene TRBV20-1 combines with J gene TRBJ1-6; 7 bases line up with TRBD1. The germline V gene has CDR1 DFQATT and CDR2 SNEGSKA (reference sequence). This CDR3 is built from 14 residues. The J segment lost 9 bases and the V segment lost 6 bases, leaving 11 bases of the junction unmatched. CDR3 in DNA: TGCAGTGCCAGGACAGGCTCTGAGGTTTCACCCCTCCACTTT. It yields the protein CSARTGSEVSPLHF.

As for this clonotype: A much larger clone lies a single base off, so this may be a read error. The chain is built from TRBV7-3 and TRBJ2-1; D possibly corresponds to TRBD2 (5 bases). V was cut by 1 base and J by 5 bases, with 6 bases left in between. CDR1 is SGHTA and CDR2 is FQGTGA in the germline V gene. The CDR3 totals 13 residues. DNA of the CDR3: TGTGCCAGCAGCTTAAACGGGGACAATGAGCAGTTCTTC. This sequence encodes CASSLNGDNEQFF.

The V gene is TRBV3-1, the J gene TRBJ1-1; D unresolved. The CDR3 is made up of 15 amino acids. Trimming took 2 bases from V and 0 from J, leaving 10 bases between them. Germline V gene lookup returns CDR1 LGHDT and CDR2 YNNKEL (reference sequence). CDR3 nucleotide sequence: TGTGCCAGCAGCCAACGTGTACCAATGAACACTGAAGCTTTCTTT. Its protein is CASSQRVPMNTEAFF. The entire variable domain, with the rest obtained from reference TRBV3-1 and TRBJ1-1, is as follows: DTAVSQTPKYLVTQMGNDKSIKCEQNLGHDTMYWYKQDSKKFLKIMFSYNNKELIINETVPNRFSPKSPDKAHLNLHINSLELGDSAVYFCASSQRVPMNTEAFFGQGTRLTVV.

V and J are TRBV4-1 and TRBJ2-7, with 12 positions matching TRBD2. The CDR3 is 18 residues long. V shed 0 bases, J shed 4 bases, and the junction held 10 bases outside the gene matches. In germline, CDR1 is MGHRA, CDR2 YSYEKL. DNA of the CDR3: TGCGCCAGCAGCCAAGATCATACTAGCGGGAGGATAAGGTACGAGCAGTACTTC. Translating gives CASSQDHTSGRIRYEQYF.

The chain couples TRBV19 to TRBJ2-5; D call uncertain. This CDR3 region has 16 residues. CDR1 LNHDA and CDR2 SQIVND come from the germline V gene (reference sequence). Trimming cost V 0 bases and J 5 bases, with 16 bases left between them. DNA for the CDR3: TGTGCCAGTAGTATAGATTTTGGACCGTCGTTGGAGACCCAGTACTTC. Amino acids: CASSIDFGPSLETQYF.

Many counts were recorded for this clonotype. This chain links TRBV12-3 or TRBV12-4 with TRBJ1-2, with D possibly being TRBD1 (6 bases). This CDR3 comprises 17 residues. Trimming cost V 4 bases and J 5 bases, with 23 bases left between them. CDR3 in DNA: TGTGCCAGCAGTTCTTCCGGGACACTTGTCTGGTTTTATGGCTACACCTTC. Translation: CASSSSGTLVWFYGYTF.

This clonotype was observed a few times. This chain connects TRBV3-1 to TRBJ1-6, with D maybe TRBD1 (6 bases). The CDR3 is 15 amino acids. Per germline, CDR1 LGHDT and CDR2 YNNKEL (reference sequence). The germline V and J ends were trimmed by 4 bases and 8 bases, with 15 bases remaining between them. The CDR3 protein is CASSPQGGIDSPLHF. CDR3 DNA: TGTGCCAGCAGCCCACAAGGGGGGATTGATTCACCCCTCCACTTT.

This clonotype occurred a few times. The rearrangement links TRBV7-8 to TRBJ2-7, with D perhaps matching TRBD1 (5 bases). V gave up 1 base and J gave up 6 bases, with 7 bases separating them. The CDR3 loop spans 12 amino acids. Germline V CDR1 and CDR2: SGHVS, FQNEAQ. The CDR3 coding sequence is TGTGCCAGCAGCTTAGTAGGGGCCGAGCAGTACTTC. As protein: CASSLVGAEQYF.

This clonotype was counted a few times. The chain carries TRBV3-1 and TRBJ2-1; TRBD2 matches 11 bases. The V and J ends lost 4 bases and 8 bases, in that order; junction bases with no gene match: 7. This CDR3 has 15 residues. Germline V gene data show CDR1 as LGHDT and CDR2 as YNNKEL (reference sequence). The CDR3 protein is CASSPTSGIPDEQFF. CDR3 nucleotide sequence: TGTGCCAGCAGCCCGACTAGCGGGATTCCCGATGAGCAGTTCTTC.